Below are 26 T cell receptor beta chains sequenced from a single sample in a study of shared clonotypes between healthy human individuals. Sequencing used immunoSEQ multiplex PCR; TCRdb keeps in-frame clones, though not all of them. The sample consists of about 600,000 clones, less than 98% of them appearing once. The sequenced sample consisted of naive CD4+ T cells sorted from blood. Specified subset: CD45RA+ positively selected. Receptors originate from a woman in her 30s in good health.

The chain links TRBV5-5 to TRBJ2-3; D possibly uses TRBD1 or TRBD2 (5 bases each). The CDR3 is 15 amino acids. Between the trimmed V and J ends, which lost 0 bases and 0 bases, there was a span of 8 bases. Germline V lookup: CDR1 SGHKS, CDR2 YYEKEE (reference sequence). As DNA, the CDR3 is TGTGCCAGCAGCTTGGGGGACCCTAGCACAGATACGCAGTATTTT. Protein product: CASSLGDPSTDTQYF.

This clone showed up just once. The chain joins TRBV6-5 to TRBJ2-5; 8 bases agree with TRBD1. CDR1 is MNHEY, CDR2 SVGAGI, per germline. The CDR3 consists of 14 residues. J lost 5 bases, V lost 4 bases, and 6 bases had no gene match. Written as DNA, the CDR3 is TGTGCCAGCAGTTCAGCAGGGGGCGAGGAGACCCAGTACTTC. Protein product: CASSSAGGEETQYF.

V and J are TRBV7-2 and TRBJ2-3; no reliable D call. This CDR3 is built from 16 residues. V was pared by 4 bases and J by 5 bases, with 19 bases between. Per germline, CDR1 SGHTA and CDR2 FQGNSA. This CDR3 is CASSSHFWPRVDTQYF. CDR3 nucleotide sequence: TGTGCCAGCAGCTCCCACTTTTGGCCCCGGGTAGATACGCAGTATTTT.

The J gene is TRBJ2-1, the V gene TRBV28, with D possibly TRBD2 on 6 matching bases. The germline V gene encodes CDR1 MDHEN and CDR2 SYDVKM. Trimming left V 6 bases short and J 9 bases short, with 27 bases between. CDR3 length: 17 amino acids. This chain's CDR3 is CASRLSGPAEVAGEQFF. DNA of the CDR3: TGTGCCAGCAGGCTAAGCGGGCCGGCGGAGGTGGCGGGTGAGCAGTTCTTC.

The chain combines TRBV6-6 with TRBJ2-5; possible D gene TRBD2, 6 bases. In germline, CDR1 is MNHNY, CDR2 SVGAGI (reference sequence). This CDR3 comprises 15 residues. Trimming took 2 bases from V and 5 from J, leaving 15 bases between them. The CDR3 DNA reads as TGTGCCAGCAGTTACATAGGGCTAGGGAGGGAGACCCAGTACTTC. Translating it yields CASSYIGLGRETQYF.

The rearrangement links TRBV5-1 to TRBJ2-5; 9 bases are a match to TRBD2. CDR3 length: 16 residues. Trimming cost V 0 bases and J 4 bases; bases outside gene matches: 7. CDR1 is SGHRS, CDR2 YFSETQ, per germline. Here the CDR3 DNA reads TGCGCCAGCAGCTTGGGAGCTAGCGGGAATGGAGAGACCCAGTACTTC. Translation gives CASSLGASGNGETQYF.

The V call is TRBV19, the J call TRBJ2-3; D may be TRBD2 (6 bases). The CDR3 is made up of 13 amino acids. The V end lost 7 bases, the J end lost 3 bases, and 11 bases lay between the germline ends. The V gene's germline CDR1 is LNHDA and CDR2 SQIVND (reference sequence). The CDR3 sequence: CASTGSGTDTQYF. CDR3 DNA sequence: TGTGCCAGTACCGGGAGTGGTACAGATACGCAGTATTTT.

The CDR3 spells CASSPGTPNYEQYF. The CDR3 nucleotides are TGTGCCAGCAGTCCCGGGACACCAAACTACGAGCAGTACTTC. The chain joins TRBV28 to TRBJ2-7; maybe TRBD1 (6 bases). Per germline, CDR1 MDHEN and CDR2 SYDVKM. With 5 bases removed from V and 3 bases from J, the gap between germline ends came to 14 bases. The CDR3 totals 14 residues.

Turning to this clone: This sample includes further DNA sequences coding for the same CDR3. The CDR3 protein is CASSTGTASTDTQYF. Written as DNA, the CDR3 is TGTGCCAGCAGCACCGGGACAGCTAGCACAGATACGCAGTATTTT. The genes are TRBV28 and TRBJ2-3; 7 bases are shared with TRBD1. The CDR3 has 15 amino acids. Germline assignment: CDR1 MDHEN and CDR2 SYDVKM. V dropped 6 bases and J dropped 0; count of bases not matched to a gene: 6. The entire variable domain, with the rest obtained from reference TRBV28 and TRBJ2-3, is as follows: DVKVTQSSRYLVKRTGEKVFLECVQDMDHENMFWYRQDPGLGLRLIYFSYDVKMKEKGDIPEGYSVSREKKERFSLILESASTNQTSMYLCASSTGTASTDTQYFGPGTRLTVL.

The V and J genes are TRBV4-2 and TRBJ2-7; D is unclear. The germline V gene encodes CDR1 LGHNA and CDR2 YNFKEQ. Trimming shortened V by 3 bases and J by 2 bases, and 11 bases separated the two germline ends. The CDR3 sequence is 14 residues long. The CDR3 loop reads CASSQGGMTYEQYF. The CDR3 DNA follows: TGTGCCAGCAGCCAGGGCGGAATGACCTACGAGCAGTACTTC.

The rearrangement uses TRBV11-2 and TRBJ2-7, with TRBD1 matching 9 bases. This CDR3 is built from 14 residues. After removal of 2 bases from V and 4 bases from J, the junction contained 3 bases not matched to a gene. Germline V gene sequence: CDR1 SGHAT, CDR2 FQNNGV. CDR3 coding DNA: TGTGCCAGCAGCTTATGGGACAGGGCATACGAGCAGTACTTC. Translated: CASSLWDRAYEQYF. The entire variable domain, with the rest obtained from reference TRBV11-2 and TRBJ2-7, is as follows: EAGVAQSPRYKIIEKRQSVAFWCNPISGHATLYWYQQILGQGPKLLIQFQNNGVVDDSQLPKDRFSAERLKGVDSTLKIQPAKLEDSAVYLCASSLWDRAYEQYFGPGTRLTVT.

This clone was observed a handful of times. The chain links TRBV6-5 to TRBJ1-3; 8 bases align to TRBD1. This CDR3 spans 13 amino acids. Germline CDR1 MNHEY, CDR2 SVGAGI. V gave up 6 bases and J gave up 4 bases; unmatched junction bases: 2. CDR3 DNA sequence: TGTGCCAGCAGGAGGGACAGGGGAAACACCATATATTTT. This encodes CASRRDRGNTIYF.

V is TRBV16 and J is TRBJ2-1, with D unresolved. CDR1 is KGHSY and CDR2 is FQNENV in the germline V gene. The CDR3 covers 12 residues. Trimming stripped 5 bases from V and 7 bases from J, with 9 bases between. Here the CDR3 reads CASSTRPNEQFF. CDR3 bases: TGTGCCAGCAGCACCCGGCCGAATGAGCAGTTCTTC. The full variable domain, in which reference TRBV16 and TRBJ2-1 provide the parts outside the CDR3, is GEEVAQTPKHLVRGEGQKAKLYCAPIKGHSYVFWYQQVLKNEFKFLISFQNENVFDETGMPKERFSAKCLPNSPCSLEIQATKLEDSAVYFCASSTRPNEQFFGPGTRLTVL.

The chain links TRBV5-1 to TRBJ1-1; D is ambiguous. The CDR3 runs 16 residues. V was cut by 4 bases and J by 4 bases, with 20 bases left in between. CDR1 and CDR2 (germline): SGHRS, YFSETQ. CDR3 in DNA: TGCGCCAGCAGCCCAAGCGGGCGGGGTAGTGGCACTGAAGCTTTCTTT. Encoded protein: CASSPSGRGSGTEAFF.

The gene calls are TRBV2 and TRBJ1-4; 7 bases are shared with TRBD1. CDR1 SNHLY and CDR2 FYNNEI come from the germline V gene. The CDR3 is 18 residues long. Trimming removed 4 bases from V and 0 bases from J; junction bases left unmatched: 11. The CDR3 coding sequence is TGTGCCAGCAGTGCTCCCCGGACAGGATTTGCAACTAATGAAAAACTGTTTTTT. Translating gives CASSAPRTGFATNEKLFF.

The CDR3 bases are TGTGCCAGCAGCCTCGTCACGCAAATGGGGAGCGCCCACTACGAGCAGTACTTC. Its protein is CASSLVTQMGSAHYEQYF. J is TRBJ2-7 and V is TRBV13, with D possibly being TRBD2 (5 bases). Germline CDR1 PRHDT, CDR2 FYEKMQ (reference sequence). The CDR3 length is 18 residues. Between the trimmed V and J ends, which lost 5 bases and 3 bases, there was a span of 26 bases.

J is TRBJ1-3 and V is TRBV5-1, with TRBD1 identical over 9 bases. Per the germline V gene, CDR1 is SGHRS and CDR2 is YFSETQ. CDR3 size: 16 residues. With 0 bases clipped from V and 4 bases from J, the junction kept 5 bases outside the gene matches. The CDR3 DNA follows: TGCGCCAGCAGCTTGGAACAGGGGGCATCGGGAAACACCATATATTTT. Translating gives CASSLEQGASGNTIYF.

The rearrangement links TRBV5-1 to TRBJ2-7; TRBD2 aligns across 8 bases. V was pared by 0 bases and J by 0 bases, with 8 bases of the junction left unmatched. Per the germline V gene, CDR1 is SGHRS and CDR2 is YFSETQ. CDR3 length equals 17 residues. CDR3 region: CASSLAPSSGPSYEQYF. CDR3 nucleotides: TGCGCCAGCAGCTTGGCCCCCTCTAGCGGGCCCTCCTACGAGCAGTACTTC.

V gene TRBV15 combines with J gene TRBJ2-7, with 10 bases fitting TRBD1. The germline gives CDR1 LNHNV, CDR2 YYDKDF (reference sequence). Trimming removed 1 base from V and 6 bases from J; junction bases left unmatched: 9. This CDR3 has 16 residues. CDR3 amino acids: CATSRGPGTGVLEQYF. CDR3 DNA sequence: TGTGCCACCAGCAGAGGGCCCGGGACAGGGGTTCTCGAGCAGTACTTC. Variable domain in full (rest from reference TRBV15 and TRBJ2-7): DAMVIQNPRYQVTQFGKPVTLSCSQTLNHNVMYWYQQKSSQAPKLLFHYYDKDFNNEADTPDNFQSRRPNTSFCFLDIRSPGLGDTAMYLCATSRGPGTGVLEQYFGPGTRLTVT.

The chain combines TRBV10-3 with TRBJ2-7; perhaps TRBD2 as D (6 bases). V lost 4 bases and J lost 4, with 26 bases in between. The CDR3 covers 18 residues. Germline V lookup: CDR1 ENHRY, CDR2 SYGVKD. The CDR3 reads CAISGPKGAEGNWYEQYF. In DNA, the CDR3 is TGTGCCATCAGTGGCCCCAAGGGTGCGGAGGGAAATTGGTACGAGCAGTACTTC.

The rearrangement links TRBV5-5 to TRBJ2-7; 7 bases agree with TRBD2. Per germline, CDR1 SGHKS and CDR2 YYEKEE (reference sequence). V lost 4 bases, J lost 5 bases, and 6 bases stayed unmatched. This CDR3 region has 13 residues. The chain's CDR3 is CASSPGTTNEQYF. In nucleotides, the CDR3 is TGTGCCAGCAGCCCAGGGACTACTAACGAGCAGTACTTC.

This clone occurred once. The chain uses TRBV11-3 and TRBJ2-6; D may be TRBD2 (6 bases). The germline V gene has CDR1 SGHNT and CDR2 YENEEA. Trimming took off 7 bases at V and 0 bases at J, with 16 bases between the two ends. This CDR3 is 17 amino acids long. The CDR3 reads CASTSGDLRSGANVLTF. The CDR3 DNA reads TGTGCCAGCACTTCGGGGGACCTACGCTCTGGGGCCAACGTCCTGACTTTC.

The chain is built from TRBV11-2 and TRBJ2-7, with TRBD2 matching 8 bases. Trimming took 2 bases from V and 5 from J; bases not matched to a gene: 11. CDR1 SGHAT and CDR2 FQNNGV come from the germline V gene. There are 16 residues in the CDR3. CDR3 nucleotide sequence: TGTGCCAGCAGCTTACGAGGGGGACTAGTGTCCCACGAGCAGTACTTC. Encoded protein: CASSLRGGLVSHEQYF.

The CDR3 loop is CASSHGAPGSQETQYF. Here the CDR3 DNA reads TGCGCCAGCAGCCACGGGGCACCGGGATCTCAAGAGACCCAGTACTTC. The chain carries TRBV4-1 and TRBJ2-5; the D call may be TRBD1 or TRBD2 (5 bases each). The V end lost 3 bases, the J end lost 2 bases, and 16 bases lay between the germline ends. The CDR3 covers 16 residues. From germline, CDR1 is MGHRA and CDR2 YSYEKL.

The V and J genes are TRBV28 and TRBJ1-5, with 10 bases lining up with TRBD1. This CDR3 contains 15 residues. Germline CDR1 is MDHEN and CDR2 is SYDVKM. The J segment lost 6 bases and the V segment lost 5 bases, leaving 7 bases of the junction unmatched. CDR3 region: CASSPGDRGLQPQHF. DNA for the CDR3: TGTGCCAGCAGTCCCGGCGACAGGGGGCTTCAGCCCCAGCATTTT.

The chain couples TRBV7-9 to TRBJ1-1; TRBD1 matches at 7 bases. The CDR3 extends over 14 amino acids. V shed 5 bases, J shed 9 bases, and the junction held 12 bases outside the gene matches. From germline, CDR1 is SEHNR and CDR2 FQNEAQ (reference sequence). CDR3: CASSPQTGRRKAFF. In DNA form, the CDR3 reads TGTGCCAGCAGCCCACAGACAGGGAGACGGAAAGCTTTCTTT.